The 31 T cell receptor beta chains below were found in one sample sequenced in a study of cytomegalovirus exposure and HLA in healthy donors (dated by TCRdb to the late 2010s). The library was generated by the immunoSEQ multiplex PCR assay. For the multiplex PCR, a mixture combining 60 forward primers for TCR Vbeta segments and 13 reverse primers for TCR Jbeta segments was used. Held by TCRdb, this immuneACCESS table contains in-frame sequences only and omits some clones. Under half of the omission traces to an unresolved V gene where checked; the cause of the rest is unknown. This sample holds 100,000 to 150,000 clones; roughly four fifths were observed only once. Around 5.8% of the sample lies in the top ten. Specimen: PBMCs. All receptors derive from a woman in her forties in good health and CMV-seronegative.

The chain employs TRBV19 and TRBJ2-2, with D perhaps TRBD1 (7 bases). This CDR3 comprises 15 residues. V was clipped by 4 bases and J by 3 bases, with 12 bases between them. The germline V gene encodes CDR1 LNHDA and CDR2 SQIVND (reference sequence). CDR3 in DNA: TGTGCCAGTAGTACGCGGGACAGAGACACCGGGGAGCTGTTTTTT. Protein product: CASSTRDRDTGELFF.

CDR3 protein: CAISEAADSGNTIYF. Written as DNA, the CDR3 is TGTGCCATCAGTGAGGCTGCAGACTCTGGAAACACCATATATTTT. This rearrangement joins TRBV10-3 to TRBJ1-3; D is uncertain. CDR3 length equals 15 residues. V lost 2 bases, J lost 0 bases, and 8 bases lay in between. Germline lookup yields CDR1 ENHRY and CDR2 SYGVKD.

The chain is built from TRBV5-4 and TRBJ2-5, with D possibly being TRBD2 (7 bases). CDR3 length: 14 residues. CDR1 is SGHNT, CDR2 YYREEE, per germline (reference sequence). The V and J ends lost 3 bases and 10 bases respectively, with 19 bases between them. CDR3 loop: CASSSTSRGGIQYF. The CDR3 DNA follows: TGTGCCAGCAGCTCGACCAGCAGGGGAGGGATCCAGTACTTC.

This clone appeared a few times. The V call is TRBV6-1, the J call TRBJ1-4; unclear D gene. Trimming shortened V by 4 bases and J by 7 bases, and 13 bases separated the two germline ends. Per germline, CDR1 MNHNS and CDR2 SASEGT. The CDR3 loop spans 14 amino acids. CDR3 protein: CASSVSQRIEKLFF. CDR3 coding DNA: TGTGCCAGCAGTGTTTCCCAGCGAATTGAAAAACTGTTTTTT.

The V call is TRBV6-1, the J call TRBJ2-7; 7 nucleotides agree with TRBD1. The ends lost 4 bases at V and 0 bases at J; junction bases unmatched: 6. The germline V gene encodes CDR1 MNHNS and CDR2 SASEGT. The CDR3 totals 15 residues. The CDR3 here is CASSALGDSSYEQYF. CDR3 DNA: TGTGCCAGCAGTGCTTTGGGGGACAGCTCCTACGAGCAGTACTTC.

This chain connects TRBV15 to TRBJ2-1; 8 bases are a match to TRBD1. This CDR3 is built from 15 residues. V trimming: 8 bases; J trimming: 3 bases; junction bases outside the gene matches: 9. Germline values: CDR1 LNHNV, CDR2 YYDKDF (reference sequence). The CDR3 here is CATEKGTGGYNEQFF. The CDR3 DNA follows: TGTGCCACCGAAAAGGGTACAGGGGGCTACAATGAGCAGTTCTTC.

The chain is built from TRBV7-2 and TRBJ2-6, with 9 nucleotides matching TRBD1. The CDR3 length is 17 residues. With 5 bases clipped from V and 2 bases from J, the junction kept 7 bases outside the gene matches. Germline V gives CDR1 SGHTA, CDR2 FQGNSA. CDR3 amino acids: CASSPEDRGPGANVLTF. The CDR3 DNA sequence: TGTGCCAGCAGCCCCGAGGACAGGGGACCTGGGGCCAACGTCCTGACTTTC. The variable domain in full, completed from reference TRBV7-2 and TRBJ2-6, reads GAGVSQSPSNKVTEKGKDVELRCDPISGHTALYWYRQSLGQGLEFLIYFQGNSAPDKSGLPSDRFSAERTGGSVSTLTIQRTQQEDSAVYLCASSPEDRGPGANVLTFGAGSRLTVL.

The chain employs TRBV6-5 and TRBJ2-3; the match to TRBD2 covers 11 bases. Trimming took 5 bases from V and 1 from J; bases not matched to a gene: 2. Germline V gene data show CDR1 as MNHEY and CDR2 as SVGAGI. The CDR3 has 15 amino acids. The DNA for the CDR3 is TGTGCCAGCAGTAAACTAGCGGGGGGCACAGATACGCAGTATTTT. Protein sequence: CASSKLAGGTDTQYF.

CDR3 protein: CASSPGGPGDTQYF. The CDR3 DNA is TGCGCCAGCAGCCCGGGAGGGCCGGGAGATACGCAGTATTTT. This sequence joins TRBV5-1 and TRBJ2-3; 8 bases fit TRBD2. This CDR3 region has 14 residues. V was clipped by 4 bases and J by 5 bases; unmatched bases: 6. Germline CDR1 and CDR2: SGHRS and YFSETQ.

The DNA for the CDR3 is TGTGCCAGCACTACCGGGGAGCTGTTTTTT. Amino acids: CASTTGELFF. This sequence joins TRBV28 and TRBJ2-2; unclear D gene. The CDR3 has 10 amino acids. Trimming stripped 7 bases from V and 5 bases from J, with 2 bases between. Looked up from germline, CDR1 is MDHEN and CDR2 is SYDVKM.

The chain employs TRBV28 and TRBJ1-5; 7 positions match TRBD1. Germline V gene data show CDR1 as MDHEN and CDR2 as SYDVKM. The CDR3 totals 13 residues. V was clipped by 6 bases and J by 7 bases; unmatched bases: 6. DNA of the CDR3: TGTGCCAGCAGACCCACAGGGGCGCAGCCCCAGCATTTT. Its translation: CASRPTGAQPQHF.

This clone came up once. The chain recombines TRBV13 with TRBJ2-1; no clear D gene. V lost 11 bases and J lost 1, with 18 bases in between. The CDR3 runs 15 residues. CDR1 and CDR2 (germline): PRHDT, FYEKMQ (reference sequence). The CDR3 region is CACSPGSRSYNEQFF. The CDR3 DNA reads TGTGCCTGCTCCCCTGGGTCGCGGTCCTACAATGAGCAGTTCTTC. The full variable domain, rest sourced from reference TRBV13 and TRBJ2-1, is AAGVIQSPRHLIKEKRETATLKCYPIPRHDTVYWYQQGPGQDPQFLISFYEKMQSDKGSIPDRFSAQQFSDYHSELNMSSLELGDSALYFCACSPGSRSYNEQFFGPGTRLTVL.

This clone has just a few counts. CDR3 region: CASSLGSRLPGSSGNTIYF. CDR3 sequence (DNA): TGTGCCAGCAGCTTGGGTTCAAGGCTCCCGGGGAGCTCTGGAAACACCATATATTTT. This rearrangement joins TRBV5-4 to TRBJ1-3; D is unresolved. The germline V gene has CDR1 SGHNT and CDR2 YYREEE (reference sequence). This CDR3 is 19 amino acids long. With 0 bases removed from V and 0 bases from J, the gap between germline ends came to 19 bases.

V is TRBV14 and J is TRBJ2-3, with 15 bases fitting TRBD2. With 1 base clipped from V and 4 bases from J, the junction kept 6 bases outside the gene matches. The CDR3 has 18 amino acids. The germline CDR1 and CDR2 sequences are SGHDN and FVKESK. The CDR3 DNA reads TGTGCCAGCAGCCAAGTCCTGAGGACTAGCGGGAGGGCAGATACGCAGTATTTT. Its translation: CASSQVLRTSGRADTQYF.

The chain recombines TRBV7-2 with TRBJ1-5, with D tentatively TRBD1 (5 bases). The germline V and J ends were trimmed by 5 bases and 9 bases, with 11 bases remaining between them. CDR1 and CDR2 (germline): SGHTA, FQGNSA. This CDR3 has 12 residues. The CDR3 DNA reads as TGTGCCAGCAGCCTAGGCGGGACGCCCCAGCATTTT. Translated, it gives CASSLGGTPQHF. The full variable domain, in which reference TRBV7-2 and TRBJ1-5 provide the parts outside the CDR3, is GAGVSQSPSNKVTEKGKDVELRCDPISGHTALYWYRQSLGQGLEFLIYFQGNSAPDKSGLPSDRFSAERTGGSVSTLTIQRTQQEDSAVYLCASSLGGTPQHFGDGTRLSIL.

The sample holds a few counts of this clone. This chain joins TRBV11-2 and TRBJ1-1; the D gene is possibly TRBD1 (5 bases). V was clipped by 2 bases and J by 5 bases, with 18 bases between them. CDR1 and CDR2 from the germline V gene are SGHAT and FQNNGV. The CDR3 is 16 residues long. CDR3 sequence reads: CASSLQEGEGKTEAFF. In DNA form, the CDR3 reads TGTGCCAGCAGCTTACAGGAGGGCGAGGGGAAGACTGAAGCTTTCTTT.

This clone came up a few times. The chain joins TRBV4-1 to TRBJ1-1; TRBD1 matches 7 bases. The CDR3 runs 15 residues. V lost 3 bases and J lost 0; bases outside the gene matches: 4. CDR1 and CDR2 from the germline V gene are MGHRA and YSYEKL. CDR3 nucleotides: TGCGCCAGCAGCCACCTGACAGGGATGAACACTGAAGCTTTCTTT. Translation gives CASSHLTGMNTEAFF.

V and J are TRBV7-2 and TRBJ2-1, with a tentative D call TRBD1 (6 bases). Germline V gene data show CDR1 as SGHTA and CDR2 as FQGNSA. The CDR3 is 14 residues long. With 5 bases removed from V and 4 bases from J, the gap between germline ends came to 12 bases. The CDR3 DNA sequence: TGTGCCAGCAGCGGACAGCTCTCTTACAATGAGCAGTTCTTC. This translates into CASSGQLSYNEQFF. The full variable domain, in which reference TRBV7-2 and TRBJ2-1 provide the parts outside the CDR3, is GAGVSQSPSNKVTEKGKDVELRCDPISGHTALYWYRQSLGQGLEFLIYFQGNSAPDKSGLPSDRFSAERTGGSVSTLTIQRTQQEDSAVYLCASSGQLSYNEQFFGPGTRLTVL.

This clone was seen a single time. At one of its ends the junction is not consistent with the germline gene, which may arise from a read error. The chain recombines TRBV7-7 with TRBJ2-7; TRBD2 matches 7 bases. Germline lookup yields CDR1 SSHAT and CDR2 FNYEAQ (reference sequence). There are 22 residues in the CDR3. The CDR3 sequence: CASSLVGAAGVEIGLVGYEQYF. CDR3 in DNA: TGTGCTAGCAGCTTAGTCGGGGCGGCGGGAGTGGAGATAGGGTTAGTGGGATACGAGCAGTACTTC.

A single count supports this clone. The chain employs TRBV4-3 and TRBJ2-7; 7 bases line up with TRBD2. Germline loops: CDR1 LGHNA, CDR2 YSLEER. After removal of 0 bases from V and 2 bases from J, the junction contained 7 bases not matched to a gene. The CDR3 runs to 16 residues. The CDR3 coding sequence is TGCGCCAGCAGCCAAGATTATCGGGGGGAGACCTACGAGCAGTACTTC. Translating gives CASSQDYRGETYEQYF.

The chain employs TRBV10-3 and TRBJ1-5; D gene uncertain. This CDR3 is 15 amino acids long. Deletions cut 0 bases from V and 5 bases from J, with 11 bases between. The germline V gene has CDR1 ENHRY and CDR2 SYGVKD. The CDR3 spells CAISESTGGDQPQHF. CDR3 DNA sequence: TGTGCCATCAGTGAGTCGACGGGTGGTGATCAGCCCCAGCATTTT.

The CDR3 protein is CASSSGPLPGSEQYF. DNA of the CDR3: TGTGCCAGCAGCTCAGGTCCTCTTCCGGGGAGCGAGCAGTACTTC. This sequence joins TRBV7-3 and TRBJ2-5; tentative D call: TRBD2 (5 bases). With the DNA end fitting TRBJ2-7 better, the J assignment may be wrong. This CDR3 is built from 15 residues. Looked up from germline, CDR1 is SGHTA and CDR2 is FQGTGA.

The chain uses TRBV18 and TRBJ2-7, with TRBD1 as a possible D gene (6 bases). The length of the CDR3 is 14 residues. Germline V gene data show CDR1 as KGHSH and CDR2 as LQKENI. Trimming removed 0 bases from V and 7 bases from J, with 13 bases in between. DNA for the CDR3: TGTGCCAGCTCACCACCGAGGACAGTGGGGGAGCAGTACTTC. Translating gives CASSPPRTVGEQYF.

This rearrangement joins TRBV5-6 to TRBJ2-7; maybe TRBD1 (6 bases). The V end lost 2 bases, the J end lost 7 bases, and 19 bases lay between the germline ends. Germline V gene sequence: CDR1 SGHDT, CDR2 YYEEEE. CDR3 length equals 15 residues. The CDR3 bases are TGTGCCAGCAGCTTTGGCGTAAGGGGGTCGGGGGAGCAGTACTTC. It yields the protein CASSFGVRGSGEQYF.

The rearrangement joins TRBV19 to TRBJ1-5, with a possible D match to TRBD1 (6 bases). The CDR3 is made up of 13 amino acids. Trimming left V 6 bases short and J 5 bases short, with 11 bases between. Germline lookup yields CDR1 LNHDA and CDR2 SQIVND (reference sequence). CDR3 sequence reads: CASSPQGHQPQHF. The CDR3 DNA follows: TGTGCCAGTAGCCCCCAGGGGCATCAGCCCCAGCATTTT.

V and J are TRBV28 and TRBJ2-7, with D maybe TRBD1 (5 bases). CDR1 and CDR2 from the germline V gene are MDHEN and SYDVKM. The CDR3 runs to 14 residues. The V end was cut by 4 bases, the J end by 6 bases, with 16 bases between. The CDR3 spells CASSWGRWGGEQYF. CDR3 bases: TGTGCCAGCAGTTGGGGCCGATGGGGTGGCGAGCAGTACTTC.

This clone occurred a few times. This chain connects TRBV19 to TRBJ2-5; D ambiguous. Per germline, CDR1 LNHDA and CDR2 SQIVND (reference sequence). CDR3 size: 12 residues. V lost 0 bases to trimming and J lost 5 bases, with 4 bases between them. Written as DNA, the CDR3 is TGTGCCAGTAGTATAGATCGGGAGACCCAGTACTTC. This sequence encodes CASSIDRETQYF.

About this clone: The junction does not match germline at one end; this may be a read error. The CDR3 nucleotides are TGTGCCGGCAGTTCCTCGGGGAATGGCTACACCTTC. Its translation is CAGSSSGNGYTF. The rearrangement links TRBV28 to TRBJ1-2; no definite D call. The CDR3 covers 12 residues. Germline V gene data show CDR1 as MDHEN and CDR2 as SYDVKM.

V gene TRBV28 combines with J gene TRBJ2-1; TRBD2 aligns across 7 bases. Germline V gene data show CDR1 as MDHEN and CDR2 as SYDVKM. The CDR3 covers 15 residues. V was pared by 3 bases and J by 8 bases, with 10 bases of the junction left unmatched. The CDR3 nucleotides read TGTGCCAGCAGTTTGTCGACTAGCAGAGGGGATGAGCAGTTCTTC. It encodes CASSLSTSRGDEQFF.

V and J are TRBV28 and TRBJ2-3; the match to TRBD1 covers 12 bases. Germline CDR1 MDHEN, CDR2 SYDVKM. With 4 bases clipped from V and 2 bases from J, the junction kept 7 bases outside the gene matches. The CDR3 consists of 17 residues. This CDR3 reads CASSSRDRGRVTDTQYF. The CDR3 bases are TGTGCCAGCAGTTCCCGGGACAGGGGGCGCGTCACAGATACGCAGTATTTT.

The rearrangement uses TRBV6-1 and TRBJ2-1; 9 bases line up with TRBD2. Germline assignment: CDR1 MNHNS and CDR2 SASEGT. Losses at the gene ends were 6 bases for V and 3 bases for J; bases not matched to a gene: 6. There are 15 residues in the CDR3. CDR3 coding DNA: TGTGCCAGCAGGAGTAGCGGGAGAGGCTACAATGAGCAGTTCTTC. Amino acid sequence: CASRSSGRGYNEQFF.